Presented here are 28 T cell receptor beta chains from one specimen sequenced in a study of identifying expanded T cells in peripheral blood. Libraries were prepared by immunoSEQ multiplex PCR; TCRdb keeps only in-frame clonotypes and omits some of them. The table lists roughly 81,000 clones, less than 90% of them singletons. The sequenced sample was blood. The receptors stem from a person aged 18 to 75 in good health.

The V gene is TRBV9, the J gene TRBJ2-3; the D gene is possibly TRBD2 (7 bases). The V end lost 0 bases, the J end lost 2 bases, and 10 bases lay between the germline ends. The CDR3 is made up of 15 amino acids. Germline V gene lookup returns CDR1 SGDLS and CDR2 YYNGEE. CDR3 sequence (DNA): TGTGCCAGCAGCGTAGACGGGGGGCCCACAGATACGCAGTATTTT. This sequence encodes CASSVDGGPTDTQYF.

CDR3 DNA sequence: TGTGCCAGCAGCGTAGAGGGACAGGGTGTCTACGAGCAGTACTTC. Amino acids: CASSVEGQGVYEQYF. The rearrangement uses TRBV9 and TRBJ2-7, with 9 bases matching TRBD1. CDR3 length: 15 residues. The J segment lost 3 bases and the V segment lost 0 bases, leaving 4 bases of the junction unmatched. The germline gives CDR1 SGDLS, CDR2 YYNGEE.

The chain uses TRBV6-1 and TRBJ1-2, with TRBD1 identical over 8 bases. The CDR3 length is 15 residues. Germline V gives CDR1 MNHNS, CDR2 SASEGT. V lost 6 bases, J lost 4 bases, and 10 bases stayed unmatched. The CDR3 reads CASRVAGGEVYGYTF. CDR3 in DNA: TGTGCCAGCAGGGTGGCAGGGGGCGAAGTCTATGGCTACACCTTC.

The genes are TRBV28 and TRBJ1-1; D is uncertain. The V and J ends lost 3 bases and 8 bases respectively, with 13 bases between them. Germline CDR1 reads MDHEN; CDR2 reads SYDVKM. The CDR3 extends over 13 amino acids. For the CDR3, the DNA is TGTGCCAGCAGTTTCCCGACTCCGCCCGAAGCTTTCTTT. Its translation: CASSFPTPPEAFF.

This chain connects TRBV18 to TRBJ2-7; 9 nucleotides line up with TRBD1. V trimming: 4 bases; J trimming: 3 bases; junction bases outside the gene matches: 7. Germline lookup yields CDR1 KGHSH and CDR2 LQKENI. The CDR3 is 15 residues long. CDR3 in amino acids: CASSLGQGLVYEQYF. The CDR3 nucleotides read TGTGCCAGCTCACTTGGACAGGGGCTAGTCTACGAGCAGTACTTC.

V is TRBV19 and J is TRBJ2-3; a weak D match, TRBD2 (5 bases). The V gene's germline CDR1 is LNHDA and CDR2 SQIVND (reference sequence). The CDR3 spans 15 residues. The V and J ends lost 5 bases and 0 bases respectively, with 12 bases between them. The CDR3 loop is CASSWRLFSTDTQYF. CDR3 DNA: TGTGCCAGTAGTTGGAGGCTATTTAGCACAGATACGCAGTATTTT.

The rearrangement joins TRBV4-3 to TRBJ2-2; 11 bases line up with TRBD2. Trimming cost V 0 bases and J 9 bases; bases outside gene matches: 6. This CDR3 is 16 amino acids long. CDR1 is LGHNA, CDR2 YSLEER, per germline. CDR3 residues: CASSQELAGGQRELFF. The CDR3 DNA is TGCGCCAGCAGCCAAGAGTTAGCGGGAGGGCAAAGGGAGCTGTTTTTT.

This clone occurred once. This CDR3 is CASSIQQGSQPQHF. For the CDR3, the DNA is TGTGCCAGTAGTATACAACAGGGAAGTCAGCCCCAGCATTTT. The gene calls are TRBV19 and TRBJ1-5; tentatively, D is TRBD1 (6 bases). CDR3 length equals 14 residues. CDR1 is LNHDA, CDR2 SQIVND, per germline (reference sequence). The ends were cut back, 2 bases at V and 6 bases at J, with 11 bases in the middle. Full variable domain (outside the CDR3, taken from reference TRBV19 and TRBJ1-5): DGGITQSPKYLFRKEGQNVTLSCEQNLNHDAMYWYRQDPGQGLRLIYYSQIVNDFQKGDIAEGYSVSREKKESFPLTVTSAQKNPTAFYLCASSIQQGSQPQHFGDGTRLSIL.

V and J are TRBV19 and TRBJ1-4; tentatively, D is TRBD1 (6 bases). Germline values: CDR1 LNHDA, CDR2 SQIVND (reference sequence). The V end was cut by 1 base, the J end by 4 bases, with 10 bases between. This CDR3 is 15 amino acids long. CDR3 loop: CASSIGTGNNEKLFF. CDR3 bases: TGTGCCAGTAGTATAGGTACAGGGAATAATGAAAAACTGTTTTTT.

V is TRBV19 and J is TRBJ1-1; 9 bases are shared with TRBD1. V lost 8 bases to trimming and J lost 4 bases; unmatched junction nucleotides: 23. This CDR3 is 19 amino acids long. Germline CDR1 is LNHDA and CDR2 is SQIVND (reference sequence). The CDR3 coding sequence is TGTGCCAGTTTAGGGACCCGGGACAGGGAAGAAAGGGTGGCCACTGAAGCTTTCTTT. Translated, it gives CASLGTRDREERVATEAFF. Full variable domain (missing parts from reference TRBV19 and TRBJ1-1): DGGITQSPKYLFRKEGQNVTLSCEQNLNHDAMYWYRQDPGQGLRLIYYSQIVNDFQKGDIAEGYSVSREKKESFPLTVTSAQKNPTAFYLCASLGTRDREERVATEAFFGQGTRLTVV.

The V gene is TRBV19, the J gene TRBJ2-1, with TRBD1 matching over 11 bases. Germline loops: CDR1 LNHDA, CDR2 SQIVND (reference sequence). The CDR3 runs 14 residues. The ends lost 6 bases at V and 9 bases at J; junction bases unmatched: 7. CDR3 nucleotides: TGTGCCAGTAGGATTGGACAGGGGGCCGGTGAGCAGTTCTTC. Translation: CASRIGQGAGEQFF.

The CDR3: CASSLQGANIQYF. For the CDR3, the DNA is TGCGCCAGCAGCTTACAGGGGGCCAACATTCAGTACTTC. The chain links TRBV4-1 to TRBJ2-4; 9 nucleotides match TRBD1. Germline CDR1 reads MGHRA; CDR2 reads YSYEKL. The CDR3 runs to 13 residues. J gave up 7 bases and V 5 bases, and 3 bases lay outside the gene matches.

The chain joins TRBV18 to TRBJ1-5; D ambiguous. This CDR3 has 15 amino acids. Looked up from germline, CDR1 is KGHSH and CDR2 is LQKENI. The V end was cut by 1 base, the J end by 1 base, with 8 bases between. The CDR3 spells CASSPLRVSNQPQHF. In DNA form, the CDR3 reads TGTGCCAGCTCACCACTAAGGGTGAGCAATCAGCCCCAGCATTTT. Combining the CDR3 with reference TRBV18 and TRBJ1-5 gives the whole variable domain NAGVMQNPRHLVRRRGQEARLRCSPMKGHSHVYWYRQLPEEGLKFMVYLQKENIIDESGMPKERFSAEFPKEGPSILRIQQVVRGDSAAYFCASSPLRVSNQPQHFGDGTRLSIL.

The V gene is TRBV25-1, the J gene TRBJ1-5; D call uncertain. Per the germline V gene, CDR1 is MGHDK and CDR2 is SYGVNS. Deletions cut 1 base from V and 2 bases from J, with 6 bases between. The CDR3 runs to 14 residues. CDR3 region: CASSESLGNQPQHF. The CDR3 region has the DNA TGTGCCAGCAGTGAATCTCTAGGCAATCAGCCCCAGCATTTT.

The J gene is TRBJ2-7, the V gene TRBV7-8; 7 nucleotides line up with TRBD2. The germline V gene has CDR1 SGHVS and CDR2 FQNEAQ. The CDR3 extends over 17 amino acids. J was trimmed by 3 bases and V by 5 bases; bases with no gene match: 16. CDR3 nucleotide sequence: TGTGCCAGCAGCCCCCCGAGGGAGGAGCGGGGTGTCTACGAGCAGTACTTC. Residues: CASSPPREERGVYEQYF.

A single count supports this clone. The V gene is TRBV28, the J gene TRBJ1-2; weak D call: TRBD1 (6 bases). From germline, CDR1 is MDHEN and CDR2 SYDVKM. The CDR3 is 16 residues long. Between the trimmed V and J ends, which lost 2 bases and 8 bases, there was a span of 21 bases. The CDR3 DNA reads TGTGCCAGCAGTTTACCAGGGGACAACTCGTTCTTCGGCTACACCTTC. Translated: CASSLPGDNSFFGYTF.

The chain is built from TRBV5-6 and TRBJ2-5, with D possibly TRBD2 on 5 matching bases. The CDR3 runs 13 residues. Trimming removed 4 bases at V and 2 bases at J, with 9 bases between. Germline CDR1 is SGHDT and CDR2 is YYEEEE. CDR3 nucleotide sequence: TGTGCCAGCAGCCTCGGGGTACAAGAGACCCAGTACTTC. This codes for CASSLGVQETQYF.

The V gene is TRBV7-8, the J gene TRBJ2-1; D perhaps matches TRBD2 (6 bases). The V gene's germline CDR1 is SGHVS and CDR2 FQNEAQ. V was pared by 3 bases and J by 0 bases, with 12 bases between. The CDR3 length is 16 residues. CDR3 in amino acids: CASSFGGGSSYNEQFF. The CDR3 DNA is TGTGCCAGCAGCTTTGGGGGAGGCAGCTCCTACAATGAGCAGTTCTTC.

This sequence joins TRBV25-1 and TRBJ1-4, with 7 bases identical to TRBD1. V dropped 0 bases and J dropped 8; count of bases not matched to a gene: 9. Germline V lookup: CDR1 MGHDK, CDR2 SYGVNS. The CDR3 has 16 amino acids. CDR3 bases: TGTGCCAGCAGTGAATACTCGACAGGGCGAGAGGAAAAACTGTTTTTT. It is translated as CASSEYSTGREEKLFF.

CDR3 DNA sequence: TGTGCCAGCTCACCACAGGGACAGGTTACCTACAATGAGCAGTTCTTC. Translation gives CASSPQGQVTYNEQFF. The V and J genes are TRBV18 and TRBJ2-1, with 8 bases identical to TRBD1. The V gene end was trimmed by 1 base and the J gene end by 2 bases; junction bases not matched to a gene: 4. This CDR3 region has 16 residues. Germline loops: CDR1 KGHSH, CDR2 LQKENI.

Written as DNA, the CDR3 is TGTGCCAGTAGTATACCGGCTTCGGGCTATGGCTACACCTTC. Its translation: CASSIPASGYGYTF. J is TRBJ1-2 and V is TRBV19, with unresolved D. The length of the CDR3 is 14 residues. V was clipped by 2 bases and J by 4 bases, with 11 bases between them. Germline loops: CDR1 LNHDA, CDR2 SQIVND (reference sequence). The full variable domain, in which reference TRBV19 and TRBJ1-2 provide the parts outside the CDR3, is DGGITQSPKYLFRKEGQNVTLSCEQNLNHDAMYWYRQDPGQGLRLIYYSQIVNDFQKGDIAEGYSVSREKKESFPLTVTSAQKNPTAFYLCASSIPASGYGYTFGSGTRLTVV.

This rearrangement joins TRBV29-1 to TRBJ2-5; D might be TRBD2 (5 bases). V gave up 4 bases and J gave up 1 base, with 13 bases separating them. Germline V gene lookup returns CDR1 SQVTM and CDR2 ANQGSEA. The CDR3 is made up of 14 amino acids. In nucleotides, the CDR3 is TGCAGCGTTGGGGTAATAGCGTCCCAAGAGACCCAGTACTTC. It is translated as CSVGVIASQETQYF. The full variable domain, in which reference TRBV29-1 and TRBJ2-5 provide the parts outside the CDR3, is SAVISQKPSRDICQRGTSLTIQCQVDSQVTMMFWYRQQPGQSLTLIATANQGSEATYESGFVIDKFPISRPNLTFSTLTVSNMSPEDSSIYLCSVGVIASQETQYFGPGTRLLVL.

J is TRBJ2-5 and V is TRBV27, with D tentatively TRBD2 (5 bases). The CDR3 is made up of 13 amino acids. Germline V gene data show CDR1 as MNHEY and CDR2 as SMNVEV (reference sequence). Trimming removed 3 bases from V and 2 bases from J, with 7 bases in between. The CDR3 loop reads CASSFTRQETQYF. The CDR3 DNA follows: TGTGCCAGCAGTTTTACTAGACAAGAGACCCAGTACTTC.

This chain uses TRBV5-1 with TRBJ2-1, with D maybe TRBD1 (6 bases). Trimming shortened V by 4 bases and J by 2 bases, and 13 bases separated the two germline ends. Germline-derived CDR1 and CDR2 are SGHRS and YFSETQ. CDR3 length equals 15 residues. CDR3 nucleotide sequence: TGCGCCAGCAGCGAGGGGGACCAGACCTACAATGAGCAGTTCTTC. Its protein is CASSEGDQTYNEQFF.

V gene TRBV5-1 combines with J gene TRBJ2-3; TRBD1 agrees at 8 bases. Germline loops: CDR1 SGHRS, CDR2 YFSETQ. The CDR3 is made up of 17 amino acids. J gave up 1 base and V 0 bases, and 7 bases lay outside the gene matches. CDR3 in amino acids: CASSLGTGSVGTDTQYF. CDR3 nucleotides: TGCGCCAGCAGCTTGGGGACAGGGTCGGTCGGCACAGATACGCAGTATTTT.

The rearrangement joins TRBV15 to TRBJ2-7, with D possibly matching TRBD1 (5 bases). CDR3 length equals 15 residues. Trimming pared 1 base from V and 4 bases from J, leaving 14 bases between. CDR1 and CDR2 (germline): LNHNV, YYDKDF (reference sequence). The CDR3 reads CATSRAREAGYEQYF. Written as DNA, the CDR3 is TGTGCCACCAGCAGAGCCAGGGAAGCAGGTTACGAGCAGTACTTC.

V gene TRBV5-1 combines with J gene TRBJ2-7, with a weak D call TRBD1 (6 bases). Per germline, CDR1 SGHRS and CDR2 YFSETQ. V shed 3 bases and J shed 0 bases, with 10 bases lying between them. This CDR3 comprises 14 residues. This CDR3 is CASSSLDSSYEQYF. CDR3 DNA sequence: TGCGCCAGCAGCTCCCTGGACAGCTCCTACGAGCAGTACTTC.

This chain's CDR3 is CASSLPGGRSDTQYF. The CDR3 region has the DNA TGTGCCAGCAGCCTCCCGGGTGGGCGTTCAGATACGCAGTATTTT. This chain joins TRBV7-9 and TRBJ2-3, with D hard to call. V was pared by 5 bases and J by 4 bases, with 16 bases between. The CDR3 consists of 15 residues. Germline CDR1 and CDR2: SEHNR and FQNEAQ (reference sequence).